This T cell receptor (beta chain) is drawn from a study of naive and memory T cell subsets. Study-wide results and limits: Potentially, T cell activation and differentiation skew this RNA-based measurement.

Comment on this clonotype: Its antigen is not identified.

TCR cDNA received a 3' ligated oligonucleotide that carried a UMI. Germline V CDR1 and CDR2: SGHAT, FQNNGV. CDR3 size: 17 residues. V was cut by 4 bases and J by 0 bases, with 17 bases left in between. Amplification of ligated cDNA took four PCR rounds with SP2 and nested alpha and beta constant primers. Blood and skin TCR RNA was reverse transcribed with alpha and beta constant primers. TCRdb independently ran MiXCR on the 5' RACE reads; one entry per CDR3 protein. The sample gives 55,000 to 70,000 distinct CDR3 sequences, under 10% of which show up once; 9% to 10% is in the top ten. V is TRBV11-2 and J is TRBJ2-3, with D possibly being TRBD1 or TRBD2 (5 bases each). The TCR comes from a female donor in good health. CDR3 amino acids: CASSSDLRGRSTDTQYF. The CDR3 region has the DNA TGTGCCAGCAGCTCAGATCTGAGGGGCCGTAGCACAGATACGCAGTATTTT.